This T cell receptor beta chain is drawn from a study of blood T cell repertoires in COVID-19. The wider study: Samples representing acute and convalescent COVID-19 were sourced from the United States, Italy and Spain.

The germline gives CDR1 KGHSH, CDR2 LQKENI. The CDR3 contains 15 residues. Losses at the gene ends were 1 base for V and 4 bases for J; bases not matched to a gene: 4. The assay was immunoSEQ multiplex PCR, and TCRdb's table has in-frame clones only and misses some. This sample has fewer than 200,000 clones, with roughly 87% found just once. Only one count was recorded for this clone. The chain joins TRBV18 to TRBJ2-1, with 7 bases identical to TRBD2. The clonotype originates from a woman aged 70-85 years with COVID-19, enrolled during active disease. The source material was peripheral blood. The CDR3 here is CASSPRSGDYNEQFF. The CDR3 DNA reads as TGTGCCAGCTCACCACGAAGCGGGGATTACAATGAGCAGTTCTTC.